Reported below is one TCR beta chain. What it recognizes is unknown. This sample is part of a study of T cells in Graves' hyperthyroidism and ophthalmopathy. Overall study results and limits: Among clonotypes expanded in thyroid above 0.001, most were also found in blood.

It was RNA transcripts that yielded the amplified TCR beta CDR3 regions. HTBI primers were employed in a first-round RT-PCR of the TCR CDR3. In TCRdb, the multiplex PCR reads were re-called with MiXCR into one record per CDR3 protein. The data contain fewer than 500,000 distinct CDR3 sequences, about 15% of them singletons. The germline V gene encodes CDR1 DFQATT and CDR2 SNEGSKA (reference sequence). Trimming pared 3 bases from V and 6 bases from J, leaving 14 bases between. The CDR3 consists of 14 residues. V gene TRBV20-1 combines with J gene TRBJ1-4, with D perhaps matching TRBD1 (6 bases). This TCR derives from a woman in her twenties or thirties with Graves' ophthalmopathy. The sample comprised blood. Here the CDR3 reads CSASDRIRDEKLFF. CDR3 in DNA: TGCAGTGCTAGTGACAGGATAAGGGATGAAAAACTGTTTTTT.